A single sample is the source of the 19 T cell receptor beta chains below, sequenced in a study of T cell responses to AZD1222 COVID-19 vaccine. Using immunoSEQ multiplex PCR, the repertoire was profiled, and TCRdb retains in-frame clones only, with some absent. The sample comprises 90,000 to 150,000 clones, approximately 90% of which are singletons, and 4% to 4.5% rests with the top ten. Sequenced material: peripheral blood, taken 28 days after the second dose of the MenACWY control vaccine. These receptors were collected from an adult who received the MenACWY meningococcal vaccine as a control.

The genes are TRBV5-1 and TRBJ2-7, with D tentatively TRBD1 or TRBD2 (5 bases each). This CDR3 is 17 amino acids long. Deletions cut 5 bases from V and 2 bases from J, with 23 bases between. Germline lookup yields CDR1 SGHRS and CDR2 YFSETQ. The CDR3 is CASSSLYSTRDPYEQYF. CDR3 sequence (DNA): TGCGCCAGCAGTTCCCTTTACAGCACTAGGGACCCCTACGAGCAGTACTTC.

The chain combines TRBV28 with TRBJ2-3; possibly TRBD1 or TRBD2 for D (6 bases each). Germline CDR1 is MDHEN and CDR2 is SYDVKM. Trimming stripped 10 bases from V and 2 bases from J, with 16 bases between. The CDR3 has 14 amino acids. CDR3 amino acids: CAISGAVLTDTQYF. Here the CDR3 DNA reads TGTGCCATATCGGGGGCAGTCCTCACAGATACGCAGTATTTT.

J is TRBJ1-4 and V is TRBV9, with TRBD1 matching 10 bases. CDR3 length: 15 amino acids. Trimming removed 3 bases from V and 4 bases from J; junction bases left unmatched: 3. Germline CDR1 SGDLS, CDR2 YYNGEE. For the CDR3, the DNA is TGTGCCAGCAGCGGACAGGGGGCGGGTAATGAAAAACTGTTTTTT. Translated: CASSGQGAGNEKLFF.

This clone was detected a few times. J is TRBJ1-3 and V is TRBV18; no clear D. The CDR3 loop spans 11 amino acids. The ends were cut back, 4 bases at V and 3 bases at J, with 1 base in the middle. Germline CDR1 KGHSH, CDR2 LQKENI. The CDR3 nucleotides read TGTGCCAGCTCACTTGGAAACACCATATATTTT. Translating it yields CASSLGNTIYF.

The V gene is TRBV27, the J gene TRBJ1-5; TRBD1 aligns across 7 bases. CDR1 and CDR2 from the germline V gene are MNHEY and SMNVEV (reference sequence). The CDR3 is made up of 14 amino acids. V dropped 0 bases and J dropped 4; count of bases not matched to a gene: 0. The chain's CDR3 is CASSLSTGNQPQHF. For the CDR3, the DNA is TGTGCCAGCAGTTTATCGACAGGGAATCAGCCCCAGCATTTT.

The rearrangement links TRBV9 to TRBJ1-3; possible D gene TRBD1, 5 bases. From germline, CDR1 is SGDLS and CDR2 YYNGEE. Trimming pared 0 bases from V and 4 bases from J, leaving 14 bases between. This CDR3 has 16 amino acids. CDR3 residues: CASSVAGRGSGNTIYF. CDR3 nucleotides: TGTGCCAGCAGCGTAGCGGGGAGGGGCTCAGGAAACACCATATATTTT.

This rearrangement joins TRBV7-2 to TRBJ2-3, with 8 nucleotides matching TRBD1. CDR3 length: 16 residues. Per germline, CDR1 SGHTA and CDR2 FQGNSA. Trimming at V came to 5 bases and at J to 0 bases, leaving 7 bases not matched to a gene. DNA for the CDR3: TGTGCCAGCAGCCCGAGGACAGGGACTAGCACAGATACGCAGTATTTT. Translating gives CASSPRTGTSTDTQYF. Looking up the rest from reference TRBV7-2 and TRBJ2-3 gives the full variable domain: GAGVSQSPSNKVTEKGKDVELRCDPISGHTALYWYRQSLGQGLEFLIYFQGNSAPDKSGLPSDRFSAERTGGSVSTLTIQRTQQEDSAVYLCASSPRTGTSTDTQYFGPGTRLTVL.

This sequence joins TRBV4-1 and TRBJ2-2; TRBD1 aligns across 8 bases. J gave up 7 bases and V 5 bases, and 6 bases lay outside the gene matches. The length of the CDR3 is 14 residues. Germline CDR1 reads MGHRA; CDR2 reads YSYEKL. The CDR3 nucleotides read TGCGCCAGCAGCTCCAGACAGGGGAACGGGGAGCTGTTTTTT. It specifies CASSSRQGNGELFF.

This chain uses TRBV19 with TRBJ2-7; perhaps TRBD2 as D (6 bases). Trimming took off 1 base at V and 2 bases at J, with 9 bases between the two ends. The CDR3 has 14 amino acids. Germline V lookup: CDR1 LNHDA, CDR2 SQIVND (reference sequence). For the CDR3, the DNA is TGTGCCAGTAGTATAGCCGGAGGGGCCTACGAGCAGTACGTC. Its translation is CASSIAGGAYEQYV.

The chain recombines TRBV14 with TRBJ2-3, with D possibly TRBD2 on 5 matching bases. V gave up 2 bases and J gave up 6 bases, with 15 bases separating them. CDR3 length: 15 amino acids. The V gene's germline CDR1 is SGHDN and CDR2 FVKESK. The CDR3 spells CASSQRSSLTDTQYF. CDR3 nucleotides: TGTGCCAGCAGCCAACGGTCTAGCCTAACGGATACGCAGTATTTT.

This rearrangement joins TRBV6-4 to TRBJ2-2, with unresolved D. The CDR3 covers 12 residues. Germline CDR1 is MRHNA and CDR2 is SNTAGT. V shed 3 bases and J shed 5 bases, with 4 bases lying between them. The CDR3 sequence is CASSEGTGELFF. In DNA form, the CDR3 reads TGTGCCAGCAGTGAAGGGACCGGGGAGCTGTTTTTT.

About this clone itself: The same CDR3 can be traced to other DNA sequences in this sample. The rearrangement joins TRBV28 to TRBJ2-2; D not certain. Germline V gene data show CDR1 as MDHEN and CDR2 as SYDVKM. The V end was cut by 0 bases, the J end by 7 bases, with 6 bases between. The CDR3 spans 13 residues. CDR3 coding DNA: TGTGCCAGCAGTTTATGGGGGAACGGGGAGCTGTTTTTT. It translates to CASSLWGNGELFF.

J is TRBJ1-2 and V is TRBV10-2; TRBD1 matches at 9 bases. Trimming took 5 bases from V and 8 from J; bases not matched to a gene: 6. The CDR3 is 13 residues long. The germline CDR1 and CDR2 sequences are WSHSY and SAAADI. The CDR3 DNA reads as TGCGCCAGCAGTCCGACAGGGGGGAGAGGCTACACCTTC. Protein sequence: CASSPTGGRGYTF.

This clone was seen just once. The J gene is TRBJ2-2, the V gene TRBV10-3, with TRBD1 as a possible D gene (7 bases). V lost 3 bases and J 4 bases, leaving 12 bases between the germline ends. The CDR3 has 15 amino acids. In germline, CDR1 is ENHRY, CDR2 SYGVKD. CDR3 DNA: TGTGCCATCAGTGACAGGCAGGGGGGCACCGGGGAGCTGTTTTTT. Translated, it gives CAISDRQGGTGELFF.

The J gene is TRBJ1-4, the V gene TRBV7-2, with D possibly being TRBD1 (5 bases). The V end was cut by 5 bases, the J end by 10 bases, with 17 bases between. CDR1 and CDR2 from the germline V gene are SGHTA and FQGNSA. The CDR3 spans 14 residues. The CDR3 reads CASSAGPHQGKLFF. CDR3 coding DNA: TGTGCCAGCAGCGCGGGACCCCACCAAGGAAAACTGTTTTTT.

The rearrangement uses TRBV6-6 and TRBJ1-2, with 7 bases aligning to TRBD1. Trimming cost V 5 bases and J 7 bases; bases outside gene matches: 7. The V gene's germline CDR1 is MNHNY and CDR2 SVGAGI (reference sequence). This CDR3 is built from 13 residues. CDR3 region: CASSREGAGGYTF. CDR3 coding DNA: TGTGCCAGCAGTCGCGAGGGGGCTGGTGGCTACACCTTC.

This CDR3 is CASSLSPGYEQYV. CDR3 nucleotides: TGTGCCAGCAGCTTGTCTCCAGGATACGAGCAGTACGTC. The chain has TRBV7-8 and TRBJ2-7; unclear D gene. V gave up 3 bases and J gave up 4 bases, with 10 bases separating them. CDR3 length equals 13 residues. From germline, CDR1 is SGHVS and CDR2 FQNEAQ.

The count of this clone is one. The chain employs TRBV7-9 and TRBJ2-1; 7 nucleotides align to TRBD2. The germline V gene has CDR1 SEHNR and CDR2 FQNEAQ (reference sequence). The V gene end was trimmed by 5 bases and the J gene end by 9 bases; junction bases not matched to a gene: 7. The CDR3 is 13 amino acids. The CDR3 sequence is CASSLQTSAEQFF. The DNA for the CDR3 is TGTGCCAGCAGCCTACAAACTAGCGCTGAGCAGTTCTTC.

The chain combines TRBV28 with TRBJ1-1; TRBD1 is a possible D gene (6 bases). The germline CDR1 and CDR2 sequences are MDHEN and SYDVKM. Trimming cost V 5 bases and J 7 bases, with 11 bases left between them. This CDR3 has 12 amino acids. The CDR3 spells CASSQRTDEAFF. DNA of the CDR3: TGTGCCAGCAGTCAGCGGACAGATGAAGCTTTCTTT.